This TCR beta chain was sequenced during a study of T cells in Graves' hyperthyroidism and ophthalmopathy. When ophthalmopathy did not progress within 18 months, Graves' hyperthyroidism was considered stable. With a duration under 2 months, the hyperthyroidism was newly diagnosed in patients aged 18 to 65. Patients showing uncontrolled infection, other autoimmune disease, pregnancy or lactation were ineligible. Diagnoses were established using clinical symptoms, serum thyroxine and TRAb, thyroid ultrasound and orbital computed tomography. There were TCR beta CDR3 regions amplified from RNA transcripts. TCR CDR3 regions were first amplified by RT-PCR with HTBI primers. TCRdb re-derived calls from the multiplex PCR reads in MiXCR, one entry per CDR3 protein. Here the sample spans about 200,000 distinct CDR3 sequences, 17% being singletons. The germline V gene encodes CDR1 MNHEY and CDR2 SVGAGI. Unmatched junction bases numbered 11, after V lost 4 bases and J lost 7 bases. The CDR3 loop spans 16 amino acids.

This sequence originates from a man aged 50 to 59 with Graves' hyperthyroidism. Sequenced material: blood. This rearrangement joins TRBV6-5 to TRBJ2-1; 9 bases match TRBD1. In DNA form, the CDR3 reads TGTGCCAGCAGTTCCCCCGGGACAGGGTTGGTTAATGAGCAGTTCTTC. Translating gives CASSSPGTGLVNEQFF.